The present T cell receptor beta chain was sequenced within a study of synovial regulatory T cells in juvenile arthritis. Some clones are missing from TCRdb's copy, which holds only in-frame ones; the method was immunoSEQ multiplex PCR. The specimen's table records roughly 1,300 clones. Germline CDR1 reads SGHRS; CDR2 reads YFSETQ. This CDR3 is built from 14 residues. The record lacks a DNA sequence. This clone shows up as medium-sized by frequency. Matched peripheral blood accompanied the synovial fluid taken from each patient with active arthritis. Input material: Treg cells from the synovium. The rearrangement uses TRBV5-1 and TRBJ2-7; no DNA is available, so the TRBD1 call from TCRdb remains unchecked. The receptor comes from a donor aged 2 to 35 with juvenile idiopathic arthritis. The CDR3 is CASSFGDRTYEQYF.